The 18 T cell receptor beta chains given below trace back to one sample, sequenced in a study of blood T cell repertoires in COVID-19. Repertoires were generated with immunoSEQ multiplex PCR, while TCRdb's copy carries only in-frame clones and drops some. The table records approximately 61,000 clones, 65% to 80% of them present only once. The sequenced sample was peripheral blood. These receptor sequences come from a woman aged 70-85 years with acute or convalescent COVID-19.

V and J are TRBV7-8 and TRBJ2-1; no firm D call. The CDR3 is 17 residues long. Trimming shortened V by 1 base and J by 1 base, and 14 bases separated the two germline ends. Germline CDR1 reads SGHVS; CDR2 reads FQNEAQ. The CDR3 sequence: CASSLGMGRNSYNEQFF. The CDR3 nucleotides are TGTGCCAGCAGCTTAGGTATGGGCAGGAATTCCTACAATGAGCAGTTCTTC.

This clone was observed a single time. V gene TRBV5-1 combines with J gene TRBJ2-5; 9 nucleotides match TRBD1. CDR1 and CDR2 (germline): SGHRS, YFSETQ. CDR3 size: 15 residues. Unmatched junction bases numbered 7, after V lost 2 bases and J lost 5 bases. The DNA for the CDR3 is TGCGCCAGCAGCTTCGGGGACAGGGAAGGGGAGACCCAGTACTTC. This sequence encodes CASSFGDREGETQYF.

The rearrangement joins TRBV5-4 to TRBJ1-1; a weak D match, TRBD1 (5 bases). Germline V lookup: CDR1 SGHNT, CDR2 YYREEE (reference sequence). The CDR3 has 15 residues. The V end was cut by 9 bases, the J end by 3 bases, with 21 bases between. The CDR3 reads CATREGGSLDTEAFF. The DNA for the CDR3 is TGTGCCACCAGGGAGGGTGGGTCTCTTGACACTGAAGCTTTCTTT. The full variable domain, its missing parts supplied by reference TRBV5-4 and TRBJ1-1, is ETGVTQSPTHLIKTRGQQVTLRCSSQSGHNTVSWYQQALGQGPQFIFQYYREEENGRGNFPPRFSGLQFPNYSSELNVNALELDDSALYLCATREGGSLDTEAFFGQGTRLTVV.

The V gene is TRBV11-1, the J gene TRBJ2-3; maybe TRBD2 (6 bases). CDR1 is SGHAT and CDR2 is FQDESV in the germline V gene (reference sequence). The CDR3 is 12 amino acids. V was shortened by 5 bases and J by 6 bases, with 9 bases between the two germline ends. In DNA, the CDR3 is TGTGCCAGCAGCCGGGGGTGGGATACGCAGTATTTT. Its translation is CASSRGWDTQYF.

Here the CDR3 reads CSVEWDRGWETQYF. The DNA for the CDR3 is TGCAGCGTTGAATGGGACAGGGGGTGGGAGACCCAGTACTTC. The gene calls are TRBV29-1 and TRBJ2-5; 11 nucleotides agree with TRBD1. Germline CDR1 and CDR2: SQVTM and ANQGSEA. V trimming: 2 bases; J trimming: 5 bases; junction bases outside the gene matches: 4. This CDR3 has 14 amino acids.

The chain couples TRBV11-2 to TRBJ2-5; D might be TRBD1 (7 bases). The ends were cut back, 4 bases at V and 5 bases at J, with 11 bases in the middle. This CDR3 spans 13 amino acids. The germline V gene has CDR1 SGHAT and CDR2 FQNNGV. CDR3 residues: CASSWRGRETQYF. The CDR3 DNA is TGTGCCAGCAGCTGGAGGGGGCGGGAGACCCAGTACTTC.

This clone was detected a few times. J is TRBJ1-1 and V is TRBV7-3; no definite D call. Germline V gene lookup returns CDR1 SGHTA and CDR2 FQGTGA. The ends were cut back, 3 bases at V and 0 bases at J, with 8 bases in the middle. The CDR3 sequence is 14 residues long. CDR3 amino acids: CASSFSAVNTEAFF. In nucleotides, the CDR3 is TGTGCCAGCAGCTTCTCGGCGGTGAACACTGAAGCTTTCTTT.

The chain links TRBV27 to TRBJ1-2; D perhaps matches TRBD1 (5 bases). V was cut by 5 bases and J by 1 base, with 11 bases left in between. CDR3 length equals 14 residues. Per the germline V gene, CDR1 is MNHEY and CDR2 is SMNVEV (reference sequence). This CDR3 is CASSPIGDNYGYTF. The CDR3 region has the DNA TGTGCCAGCAGTCCGATAGGGGATAACTATGGCTACACCTTC.

This clone appeared a few times. V gene TRBV7-2 combines with J gene TRBJ2-7, with 8 bases matching TRBD1. Germline V gene sequence: CDR1 SGHTA, CDR2 FQGNSA. The CDR3 has 15 residues. V lost 5 bases and J lost 0; bases outside the gene matches: 6. This CDR3 reads CASSPWTGSSYEQYF. As DNA, the CDR3 is TGTGCCAGCAGCCCTTGGACAGGGAGCTCCTACGAGCAGTACTTC.

The V and J genes are TRBV7-6 and TRBJ2-5; D may be TRBD2 (5 bases). Trimming took off 3 bases at V and 4 bases at J, with 15 bases between the two ends. Germline V CDR1 and CDR2: SGHVS, FNYEAQ. The CDR3 runs to 15 residues. In DNA form, the CDR3 reads TGTGCCAGCAGCTTCTCGGCGGGCAGGCGAGAGACCCAGTACTTC. It specifies CASSFSAGRRETQYF.

The CDR3 DNA reads TGTGCCAGCAGGGAACAGGGCCGAGACACCATATATTTT. It yields the protein CASREQGRDTIYF. V is TRBV12-3 or TRBV12-4 and J is TRBJ1-3; TRBD1 might be the D (6 bases). Deletions cut 6 bases from V and 8 bases from J, with 14 bases between. This CDR3 is built from 13 residues.

CDR3 in DNA: TGTGCCAGCCTATACAGGGGGTCCAGGAACACTGAAGCTTTCTTT. Its protein is CASLYRGSRNTEAFF. V and J are TRBV7-9 and TRBJ1-1; TRBD1 agrees at 8 bases. Trimming removed 8 bases from V and 1 base from J; junction bases left unmatched: 9. CDR1 is SEHNR and CDR2 is FQNEAQ in the germline V gene (reference sequence). This CDR3 contains 15 residues.

The V and J genes are TRBV12-3 or TRBV12-4 and TRBJ2-7, with a possible D match to TRBD2 (6 bases). The CDR3 length is 12 residues. V lost 4 bases and J 3 bases, leaving 7 bases between the germline ends. In nucleotides, the CDR3 is TGTGCCAGCAGTTGGGGACTCTACGAGCAGTACTTC. Translation: CASSWGLYEQYF.

The chain is built from TRBV7-9 and TRBJ1-1; tentatively, D is TRBD1 (6 bases). V lost 4 bases and J 4 bases, leaving 10 bases between the germline ends. Per germline, CDR1 SEHNR and CDR2 FQNEAQ (reference sequence). The length of the CDR3 is 13 residues. The DNA for the CDR3 is TGTGCCAGCAGCTCGGACAGAACCACTGAAGCTTTCTTT. Translating gives CASSSDRTTEAFF.

The chain recombines TRBV5-1 with TRBJ1-1; 9 positions match TRBD1. Germline trimming cut 4 bases from V and 4 bases from J; bases unmatched to any gene: 8. The CDR3 runs to 15 residues. CDR1 SGHRS and CDR2 YFSETQ come from the germline V gene. The CDR3 region is CASSITGGKGTEAFF. The CDR3 nucleotides are TGCGCCAGCAGCATTACAGGGGGCAAGGGCACTGAAGCTTTCTTT.

The gene calls are TRBV4-2 and TRBJ2-2; 10 nucleotides align to TRBD2. The junction had 13 bases not matched to a gene; V was cut back by 0 bases and J by 6 bases. Germline V gene sequence: CDR1 LGHNA, CDR2 YNFKEQ. This CDR3 region has 19 residues. The CDR3 DNA reads TGTGCCAGCAGCCAAGATCTTATAGCGGGGGGTACACAGTCCGGGGAGCTGTTTTTT. It encodes CASSQDLIAGGTQSGELFF.

Note on this clone: Other DNA sequences of this sample code for an identical CDR3. This chain joins TRBV11-2 and TRBJ1-6; D is uncertain. With 3 bases removed from V and 10 bases from J, the gap between germline ends came to 10 bases. Germline CDR1 and CDR2: SGHAT and FQNNGV. The CDR3 spans 13 residues. CDR3 protein: CASSFQEDSPLHF. The CDR3 nucleotides are TGTGCCAGCAGCTTTCAGGAGGACTCACCCCTCCACTTT.

This clone has only a few counts. V usage is TRBV14 and J usage is TRBJ2-5; 11 bases match TRBD2. This CDR3 contains 17 residues. The germline V gene encodes CDR1 SGHDN and CDR2 FVKESK. V lost 1 base and J lost 0; bases outside the gene matches: 4. This CDR3 reads CASSQVLAGAYQETQYF. CDR3 coding DNA: TGTGCCAGCAGCCAAGTACTAGCGGGGGCGTACCAAGAGACCCAGTACTTC.